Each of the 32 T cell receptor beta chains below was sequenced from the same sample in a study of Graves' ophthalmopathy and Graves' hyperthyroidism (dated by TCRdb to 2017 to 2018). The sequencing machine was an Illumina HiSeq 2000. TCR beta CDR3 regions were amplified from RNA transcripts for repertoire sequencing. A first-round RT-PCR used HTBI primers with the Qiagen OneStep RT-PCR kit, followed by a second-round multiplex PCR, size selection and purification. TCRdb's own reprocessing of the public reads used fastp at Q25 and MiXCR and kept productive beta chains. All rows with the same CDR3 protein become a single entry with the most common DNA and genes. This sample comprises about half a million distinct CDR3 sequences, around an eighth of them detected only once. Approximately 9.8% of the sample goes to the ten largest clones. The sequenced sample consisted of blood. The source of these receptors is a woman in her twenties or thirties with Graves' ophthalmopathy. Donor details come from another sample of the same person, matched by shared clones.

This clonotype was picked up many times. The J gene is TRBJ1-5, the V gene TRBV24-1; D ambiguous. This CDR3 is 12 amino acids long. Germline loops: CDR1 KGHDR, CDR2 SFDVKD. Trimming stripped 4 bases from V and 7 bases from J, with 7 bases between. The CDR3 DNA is TGTGCCACCAGTGAGGGTTACCAGCCCCAGCATTTT. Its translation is CATSEGYQPQHF.

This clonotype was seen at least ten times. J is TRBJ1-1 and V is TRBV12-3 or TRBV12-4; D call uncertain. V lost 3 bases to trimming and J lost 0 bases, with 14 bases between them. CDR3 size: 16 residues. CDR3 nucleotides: TGTGCCAGCAGTTTGTGGGCAGGTGATTTGAACACTGAAGCTTTCTTT. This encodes CASSLWAGDLNTEAFF.

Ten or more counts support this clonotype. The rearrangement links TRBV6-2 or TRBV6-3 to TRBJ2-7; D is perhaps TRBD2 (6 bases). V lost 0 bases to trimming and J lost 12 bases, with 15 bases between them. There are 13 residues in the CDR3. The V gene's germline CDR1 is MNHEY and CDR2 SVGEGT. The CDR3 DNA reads TGTGCCAGCAGTTACTCGCGGGACGGAGGATCGTACTTC. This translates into CASSYSRDGGSYF.

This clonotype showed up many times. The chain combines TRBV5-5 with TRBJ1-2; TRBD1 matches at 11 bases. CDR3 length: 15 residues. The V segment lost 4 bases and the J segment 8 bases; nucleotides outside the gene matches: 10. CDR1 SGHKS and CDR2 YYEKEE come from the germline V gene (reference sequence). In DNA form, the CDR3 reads TGTGCCAGCAGCCCCTACCGGGACAGGGGGTACGGCTACACCTTC. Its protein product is CASSPYRDRGYGYTF.

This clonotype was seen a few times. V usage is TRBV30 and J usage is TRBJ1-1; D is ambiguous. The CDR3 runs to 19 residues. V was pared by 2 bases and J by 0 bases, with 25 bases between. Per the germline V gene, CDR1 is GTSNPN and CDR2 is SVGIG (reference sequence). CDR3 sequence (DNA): TGTGCCTGGAGTATAACGGGTCCATTCGGTCAGAGCATGAACACTGAAGCTTTCTTT. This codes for CAWSITGPFGQSMNTEAFF.

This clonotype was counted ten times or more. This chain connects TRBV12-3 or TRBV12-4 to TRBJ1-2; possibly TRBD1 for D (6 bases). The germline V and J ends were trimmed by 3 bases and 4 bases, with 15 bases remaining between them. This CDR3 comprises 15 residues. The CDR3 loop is CASSFNPQGGYGYTF. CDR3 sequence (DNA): TGTGCCAGCAGTTTCAATCCACAGGGAGGCTATGGCTACACCTTC.

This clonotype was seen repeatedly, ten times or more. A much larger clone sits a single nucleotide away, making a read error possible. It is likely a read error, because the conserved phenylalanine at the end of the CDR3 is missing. The CDR3 DNA is TGTGCCAGCAGTCCTGGACAGGGGGAATACGAGCAGTACCTC. Translation gives CASSPGQGEYEQYL. This sequence joins TRBV6-1 and TRBJ2-7; TRBD1 agrees at 10 bases. From germline, CDR1 is MNHNS and CDR2 SASEGT. The CDR3 spans 14 residues. V lost 5 bases and J lost 4; bases outside the gene matches: 5.

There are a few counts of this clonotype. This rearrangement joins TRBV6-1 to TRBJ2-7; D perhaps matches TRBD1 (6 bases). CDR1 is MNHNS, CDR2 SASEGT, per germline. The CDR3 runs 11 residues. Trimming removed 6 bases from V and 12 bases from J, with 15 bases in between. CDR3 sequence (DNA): TGTGCCAGCAGCGATCCCCAGGGGACGTACTTC. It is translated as CASSDPQGTYF.

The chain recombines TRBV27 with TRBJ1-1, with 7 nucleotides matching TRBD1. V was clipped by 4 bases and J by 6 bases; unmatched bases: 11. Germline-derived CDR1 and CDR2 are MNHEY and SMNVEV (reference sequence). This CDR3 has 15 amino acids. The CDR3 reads CASSWTGSGVPEAFF. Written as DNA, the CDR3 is TGTGCCAGCAGTTGGACAGGCAGCGGGGTACCTGAAGCTTTCTTT.

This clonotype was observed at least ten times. CDR3 DNA: TGTGCCAGCAGCGCCAGGACAGGGATTGGGAACATTCAGTACTTC. Encoded protein: CASSARTGIGNIQYF. The chain is built from TRBV7-3 and TRBJ2-4, with 8 bases fitting TRBD1. Germline lookup yields CDR1 SGHTA and CDR2 FQGTGA. CDR3 length: 15 amino acids. J gave up 7 bases and V 5 bases, and 10 bases lay outside the gene matches.

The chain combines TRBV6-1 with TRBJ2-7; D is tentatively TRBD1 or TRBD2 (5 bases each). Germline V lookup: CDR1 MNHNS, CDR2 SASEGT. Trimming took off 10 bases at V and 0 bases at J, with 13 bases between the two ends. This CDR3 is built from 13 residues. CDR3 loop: CATTGTDSYEQYF. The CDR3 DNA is TGTGCCACCACCGGGACGGACTCCTACGAGCAGTACTTC.

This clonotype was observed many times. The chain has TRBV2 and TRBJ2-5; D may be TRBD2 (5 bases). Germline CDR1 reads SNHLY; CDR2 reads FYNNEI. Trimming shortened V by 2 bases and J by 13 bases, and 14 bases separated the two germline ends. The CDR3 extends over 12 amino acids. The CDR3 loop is CASSEWRTPRYF. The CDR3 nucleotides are TGTGCCAGCAGTGAATGGAGGACTCCGCGGTACTTC.

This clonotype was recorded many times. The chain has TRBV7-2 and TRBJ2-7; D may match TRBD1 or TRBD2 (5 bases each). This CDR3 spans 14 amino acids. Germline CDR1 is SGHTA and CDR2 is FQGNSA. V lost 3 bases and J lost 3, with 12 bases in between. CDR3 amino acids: CASSLGPKDYEQYF. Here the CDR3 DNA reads TGTGCCAGCAGCTTGGGACCAAAAGACTACGAGCAGTACTTC.

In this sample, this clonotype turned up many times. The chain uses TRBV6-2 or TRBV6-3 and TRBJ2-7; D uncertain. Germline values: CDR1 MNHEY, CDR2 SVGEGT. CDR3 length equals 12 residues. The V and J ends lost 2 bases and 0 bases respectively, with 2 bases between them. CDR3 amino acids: CASSYVSYEQYF. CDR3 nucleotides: TGTGCCAGCAGTTACGTCTCCTACGAGCAGTACTTC.

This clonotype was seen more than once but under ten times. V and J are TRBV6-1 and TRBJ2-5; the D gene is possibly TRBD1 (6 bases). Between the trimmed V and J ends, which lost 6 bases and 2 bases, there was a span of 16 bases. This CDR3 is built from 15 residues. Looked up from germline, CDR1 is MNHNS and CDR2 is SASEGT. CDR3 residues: CASRNAGTQQETQYF. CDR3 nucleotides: TGTGCCAGCAGGAACGCCGGGACACAACAAGAGACCCAGTACTTC.

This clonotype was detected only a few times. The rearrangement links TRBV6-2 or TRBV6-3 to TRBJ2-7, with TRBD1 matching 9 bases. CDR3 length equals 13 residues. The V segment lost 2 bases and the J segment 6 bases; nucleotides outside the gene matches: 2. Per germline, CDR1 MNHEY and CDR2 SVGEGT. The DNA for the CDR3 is TGTGCCAGCAGTTACGGGGACAGGGCCGAGCAGTACTTC. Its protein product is CASSYGDRAEQYF.

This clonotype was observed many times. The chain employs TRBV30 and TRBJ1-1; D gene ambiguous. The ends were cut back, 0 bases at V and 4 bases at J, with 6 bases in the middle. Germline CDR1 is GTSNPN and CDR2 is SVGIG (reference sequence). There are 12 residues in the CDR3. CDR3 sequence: CAWSVSGTEAFF. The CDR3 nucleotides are TGTGCCTGGAGTGTGAGCGGCACTGAAGCTTTCTTT.

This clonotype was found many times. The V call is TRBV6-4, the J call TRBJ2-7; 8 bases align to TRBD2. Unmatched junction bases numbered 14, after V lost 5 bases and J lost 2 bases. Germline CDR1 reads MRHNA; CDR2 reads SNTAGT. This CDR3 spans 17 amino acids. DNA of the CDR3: TGTGCCAGCAGTCCTCGGGAGGGGAGGTTCGGCACCTACGAGCAGTACTTC. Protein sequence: CASSPREGRFGTYEQYF.

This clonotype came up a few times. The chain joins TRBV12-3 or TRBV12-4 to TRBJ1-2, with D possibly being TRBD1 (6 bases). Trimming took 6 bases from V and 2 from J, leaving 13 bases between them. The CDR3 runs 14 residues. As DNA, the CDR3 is TGTGCCAGCAGCCTCCAGGGGACAAACTATGGCTACACCTTC. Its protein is CASSLQGTNYGYTF.

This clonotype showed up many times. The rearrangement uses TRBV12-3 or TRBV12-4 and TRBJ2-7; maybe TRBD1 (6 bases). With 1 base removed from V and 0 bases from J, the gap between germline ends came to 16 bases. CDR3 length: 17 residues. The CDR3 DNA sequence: TGTGCCAGCAGTTTAGAGTGGCCAACAGGGATCTCCTACGAGCAGTACTTC. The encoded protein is CASSLEWPTGISYEQYF.

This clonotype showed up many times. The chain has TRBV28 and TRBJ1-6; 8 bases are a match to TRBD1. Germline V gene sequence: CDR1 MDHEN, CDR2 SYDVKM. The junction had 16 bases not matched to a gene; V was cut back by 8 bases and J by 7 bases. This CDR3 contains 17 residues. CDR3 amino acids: CASETATGALWNSPLHF. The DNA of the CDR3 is TGTGCCAGCGAAACTGCGACAGGGGCCCTTTGGAATTCACCCCTCCACTTT.

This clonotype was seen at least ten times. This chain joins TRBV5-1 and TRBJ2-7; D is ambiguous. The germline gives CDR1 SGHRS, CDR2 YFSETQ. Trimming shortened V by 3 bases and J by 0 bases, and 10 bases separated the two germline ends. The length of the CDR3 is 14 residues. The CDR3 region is CASSWQSSSYEQYF. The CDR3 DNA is TGCGCCAGCAGCTGGCAGTCAAGCTCCTACGAGCAGTACTTC.

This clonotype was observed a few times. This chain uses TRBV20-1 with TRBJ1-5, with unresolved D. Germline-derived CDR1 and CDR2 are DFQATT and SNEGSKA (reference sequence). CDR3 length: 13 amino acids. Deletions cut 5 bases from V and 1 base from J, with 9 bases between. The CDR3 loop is CSAVHRSNQPQHF. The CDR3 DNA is TGCAGTGCTGTTCATAGAAGCAATCAGCCCCAGCATTTT.

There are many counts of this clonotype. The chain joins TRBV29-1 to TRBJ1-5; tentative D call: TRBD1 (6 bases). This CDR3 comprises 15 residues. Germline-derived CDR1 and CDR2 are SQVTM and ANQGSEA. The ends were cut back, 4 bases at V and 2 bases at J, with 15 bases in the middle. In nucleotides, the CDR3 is TGCAGCGTTGCCCCCGGGACAAGTGGCAATCAGCCCCAGCATTTT. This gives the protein CSVAPGTSGNQPQHF.

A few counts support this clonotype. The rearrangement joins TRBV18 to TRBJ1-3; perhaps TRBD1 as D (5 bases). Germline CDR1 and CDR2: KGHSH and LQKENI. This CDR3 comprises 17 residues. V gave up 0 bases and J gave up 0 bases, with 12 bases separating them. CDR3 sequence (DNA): TGTGCCAGCTCACCACCGGGGAAGGGGAGCTCTGGAAACACCATATATTTT. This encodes CASSPPGKGSSGNTIYF.

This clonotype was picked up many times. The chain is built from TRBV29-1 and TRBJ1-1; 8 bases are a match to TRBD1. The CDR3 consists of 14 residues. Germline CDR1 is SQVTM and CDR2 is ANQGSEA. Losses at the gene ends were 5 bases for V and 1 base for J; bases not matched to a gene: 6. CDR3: CSVRTGSGNTEAFF. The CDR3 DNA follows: TGCAGCGTTAGGACAGGGAGTGGGAACACTGAAGCTTTCTTT. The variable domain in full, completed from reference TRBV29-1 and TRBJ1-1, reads SAVISQKPSRDICQRGTSLTIQCQVDSQVTMMFWYRQQPGQSLTLIATANQGSEATYESGFVIDKFPISRPNLTFSTLTVSNMSPEDSSIYLCSVRTGSGNTEAFFGQGTRLTVV.

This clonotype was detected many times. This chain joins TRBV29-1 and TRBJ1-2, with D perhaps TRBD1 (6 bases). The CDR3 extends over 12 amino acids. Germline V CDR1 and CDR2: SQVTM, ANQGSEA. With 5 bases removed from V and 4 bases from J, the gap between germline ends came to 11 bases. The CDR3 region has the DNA TGCAGCGTTTCGGACAGCTTCTATGGCTACACCTTC. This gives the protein CSVSDSFYGYTF.

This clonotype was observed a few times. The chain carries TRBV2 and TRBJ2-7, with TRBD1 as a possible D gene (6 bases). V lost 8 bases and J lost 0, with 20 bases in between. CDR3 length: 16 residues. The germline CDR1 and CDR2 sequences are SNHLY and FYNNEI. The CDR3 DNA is TGTGCCAGCGCGCAATTGGACCAGGGGAACTCCTACGAGCAGTACTTC. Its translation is CASAQLDQGNSYEQYF. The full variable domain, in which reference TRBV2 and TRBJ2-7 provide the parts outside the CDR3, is EPEVTQTPSHQVTQMGQEVILRCVPISNHLYFYWYRQILGQKVEFLVSFYNNEISEKSEIFDDQFSVERPDGSNFTLKIRSTKLEDSAMYFCASAQLDQGNSYEQYFGPGTRLTVT.

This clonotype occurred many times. The CDR3 region has the DNA TGTGCCTGGAGTAGCAGGGCGGTCTTGATGAACACTGAAGCTTTCTTT. It codes for CAWSSRAVLMNTEAFF. The chain uses TRBV30 and TRBJ1-1, with D perhaps TRBD1 (5 bases). V lost 2 bases and J lost 0, with 16 bases in between. Looked up from germline, CDR1 is GTSNPN and CDR2 is SVGIG (reference sequence). CDR3 length: 16 amino acids.

The CDR3 reads CASSLEGQLNTGELFF. Written as DNA, the CDR3 is TGCGCCAGCAGCTTGGAAGGACAGCTTAACACCGGGGAGCTGTTTTTT. This chain joins TRBV5-1 and TRBJ2-2; a weak D match, TRBD1 (6 bases). Trimming cost V 0 bases and J 2 bases, with 11 bases left between them. The germline CDR1 and CDR2 sequences are SGHRS and YFSETQ. The CDR3 extends over 16 amino acids.

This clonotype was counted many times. As DNA, the CDR3 is TGCGCCAGCAGCCAAGATGGCCGGAGCAATCAGCCCCAGCATTTT. Protein product: CASSQDGRSNQPQHF. The chain joins TRBV4-1 to TRBJ1-5; D is unclear. This CDR3 has 15 residues. V gave up 0 bases and J gave up 1 base, with 7 bases separating them. CDR1 is MGHRA and CDR2 is YSYEKL in the germline V gene.

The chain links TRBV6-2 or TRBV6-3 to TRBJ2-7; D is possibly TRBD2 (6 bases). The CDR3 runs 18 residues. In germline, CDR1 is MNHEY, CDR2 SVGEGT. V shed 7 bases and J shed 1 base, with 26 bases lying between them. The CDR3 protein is CASIDGGRGLQGSYEQYF. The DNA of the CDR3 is TGTGCCAGCATAGACGGTGGTCGGGGGTTACAAGGATCCTACGAGCAGTACTTC.